The clone carrying this T cell receptor beta chain was detected many times. The data belong to a study of early T cells in non-severe SARS-CoV-2 infection. V trimming: 0 bases; J trimming: 5 bases; junction bases outside the gene matches: 7. CDR1 and CDR2 (germline): MNHEY, SVGEGT. The CDR3 runs to 16 residues. TCRdb ran MiXCR on the 5' RACE reads and lists one entry per CDR3 protein. The sample has some 35,000 distinct CDR3 sequences, 3% to 4.5% seen once. Sequencing was carried out using whole blood. The clonotype originates from an adult who was a healthcare worker with PCR-confirmed SARS-CoV-2 infection or an uninfected control (not recorded which). The gene calls are TRBV6-2 or TRBV6-3 and TRBJ2-5, with TRBD2 identical over 9 bases. In nucleotides, the CDR3 is TGTGCCAGCAGTTACTCGACGCGGGAGGGCCTTGAGACCCAGTACTTC. Its translation is CASSYSTREGLETQYF.